What follows is one T cell receptor beta chain and its context. These data are taken from a study of blood T cell repertoires in COVID-19. Overall study context: From T cells, B-cell-depleted T cells, or PBMCs came the material, which was cDNA or gDNA.

Individuals aged about 18 to 89 years were recruited from around 22 US areas. Clinical history reported by participants formed the basis on which cohorts were assigned. Repertoires were generated with immunoSEQ multiplex PCR, while TCRdb's copy carries only in-frame clones and drops some. Of hundreds of thousands of clones in the sample, around 88% were seen once. The CDR3 is made up of 14 amino acids. The ends were cut back, 2 bases at V and 0 bases at J, with 6 bases in the middle. Germline assignment: CDR1 KGHSH and CDR2 LQKENI. Sequenced sample: PBMCs or T cells enriched from blood (not recorded which). This TCR was sampled from a woman in her 50s who had recovered from COVID-19. The chain combines TRBV18 with TRBJ2-3; D unresolved. The CDR3 DNA is TGTGCCAGCTCACCAGTCCGTAGCACAGATACGCAGTATTTT. Encoded protein: CASSPVRSTDTQYF.